This T cell receptor beta chain was recorded in a study of control samples from healthy donors and cancer patients. Profiled with immunoSEQ multiplex PCR; TCRdb holds only in-frame clones, not every one. The data contain approximately 52,000 clones, 90% to 96% of them seen just once; the ten biggest clones take up roughly 1.1%. V lost 2 bases to trimming and J lost 2 bases; unmatched junction nucleotides: 14. CDR1 is LGHDT, CDR2 YNNKEL, per germline (reference sequence). The length of the CDR3 is 19 residues. This chain uses TRBV3-1 (or the pseudogene TRBV3-2) with TRBJ2-3; 9 positions match TRBD2. This TCR derives from a young woman in good health. The sequencing input was blood. CDR3 DNA: TGTGCCAGCAGCCAAAGGCTAGCGGGGAGAAGTCTCCTCACAGATACGCAGTATTTT. Protein product: CASSQRLAGRSLLTDTQYF.